Described below is a single T cell receptor (beta chain) sequence and its context. This clone was detected only once. What antigen it recognizes has not been identified. Base qualities are not recorded, but no much larger clone differs from it by a single base. Using the deep immunoSEQ assay, TCR CDR3 regions were amplified from genomic DNA by multiplex PCR. Genomic DNA extracted from each cell subset was distributed evenly over all wells of several immunoSEQ 96-well plates, and each plate served as one replicate. For sorted subsets, approximately 210 ng genomic DNA, equal to about 30,000 T cell genomes, was loaded into each replicate PCR. Purified libraries were quantified with a Qubit 3.0 fluorometer, sized on a Bioanalyzer 2100, and re-quantified with the KAPA Library Quantification kit. Every immunoSEQ 96-well plate was sequenced on a separate single-read 150-cycle Illumina NextSeq 550 flow cell. The authors processed their data as follows. The immunoSEQ output contained only junctional sequences without quality scores, so filtering could not match that applied to full-length reads. Sequences were annotated with PyIR, a Python wrapper for IgBLAST v1.9, using IMGT germline references to assign V/J genes and CDR3. Reads were filtered out if the reads had weak V/J assignments (E-value above 1e-6), no CDR3, stop codons, out-of-frame junctions, or ambiguous translated residues. A V3J clonotype was defined by an identical inferred V gene, J gene, and CDR3 amino acid sequence. The percentage overlap between two repertoires was calculated by dividing the number of shared unique clonotypes by the size of the smaller repertoire. Richness of each repertoire was evaluated using RTK rarefaction, the Chao1 estimator, and Recon v2.1 estimates of unobserved clonotypes. Generation probabilities for all TCRbeta clonotypes obtained by the gDNA method from a handful of donors were computed using OLGA. What TCRdb holds here is the immuneACCESS table cut down to in-frame rearrangements. Part of the clones is not present; checked against another copy, under half of the missing clones reflect an unresolved V gene, and the others are unexplained. V and J calls and clone size are as listed in that table; D and trimming were resolved from the DNA. The sample table shows some 2.1 million clones, and approximately 92% are seen once. The top ten constitute more than 1.5% of the sample.

CD8 naive samples were obtained by positive selection for CCR7 among CD45RO-negative cells, yielding a CD45RA+CCR7+ population from which TemRA cells were excluded. The donors were healthy, HIV-negative adults who had no recently reported acute infections or vaccinations. Every donor was a Caucasian adult residing in Nashville, Tennessee, USA. After blood collection by leukapheresis, PBMCs were isolated using Ficoll-Histopaque density gradient centrifugation and then cryopreserved in the vapor phase of liquid nitrogen. Analytical flow cytometry was used to check the purity and quantity of each magnetically sorted T cell population. Genomic DNA was isolated from every sorted fraction and measured by UV absorbance on a Nanodrop 2000c. The record originates from a study of shared clonotypes between healthy human individuals (dated by TCRdb to 2018 to 2021). Looking at the study overall: The cohort comprised a couple of women and a few men aged 18 to 49 years. For each donor, CD4 naive and CD4 memory were each given three plates, CD8 naive was given two plates, and CD8 memory was given one plate. To estimate repertoire size and how much clonotype sharing occurs between individuals, the study deeply sequenced the blood TCR repertoires of about five healthy adults. To increase sequencing depth and limit assay-specific biases, TCR repertoire library preparation and sequencing were carried out by different laboratories using diverse techniques. Between about 0.85 and 9.5 billion PBMCs per donor were obtained by leukapheresis.

Trimming leaves V shorter by 4 bases and J shorter by 2 bases, with the junction holding 6 bases beyond the gene matches. The germline V gene supplies CDR1 SGDLS and CDR2 YYNGEE. The CDR3, cysteine through phenylalanine, is 16 amino acids long. CDR3 DNA is the only sequence kept; it has 48 bases, read in frame from the first base. Paper-wide results and their limitations: Based on pairwise subsampling, the degree of clonotype sharing among donors was expected to be affected by sequencing depth. Incomplete sequencing was indicated by rarefaction of sorted-subset datasets, despite the large sequencing depth. Clonotypes shared by all four sorted-subset donors showed higher generation probabilities than non-shared clonotypes. When several donors were compared, the shared fraction of clonotypes was 5% to 6.5% for naive CD4, around 4% for naive CD8, 2.3% for memory CD4, and under 0.5% for memory CD8. Only blood was sampled, and tissue TCR repertoires likely differ from those in blood. Larger estimated clonotype richness was generally found for naive subsets than for memory subsets. Because the study included only a small number of donors, the genetic and exposure-history diversity represented was limited.

This receptor chain uses TRBV9 and TRBJ2-1; 10 bases in the junction line up with TRBD1. Source material: naive CD8+ T cells from PBMCs. The sample's cell subset or site, from its label and the paper: CD45RA+CCR7+. The receptor's source is a man between 18 and 35 years old in good health. Some clones in this sample may be carry-over from other donors' samples. Here is the DNA: TGTGCCAGCAGCCTCCGGGGACAGGGGACCTACAATGAGCAGTTCTTC. This is translated as CASSLRGQGTYNEQFF.